These T cell receptor beta chains were read from a single sample in a study of regulatory T cells in long-lasting Graves disease. MiXCR, applied by TCRdb to the multiplex PCR reads, yields one record per CDR3 protein. Of more than 450,000 distinct CDR3 sequences listed, around 15% are singletons. The same data also went into a second study, on T cells in Graves' hyperthyroidism and ophthalmopathy.

The sequencing here drew on peripheral blood mononuclear cells (PBMCs), taken at new diagnosis, from a patient treated with antithyroid drugs. All receptors come from a man aged 35-49 years with Graves disease. Both conserved end residues are part of each CDR3. Size is stated for part of the rows, as once, few or many counts, or as a class when the clone is expanded.

J | V | size | length | CDR3
TRBJ2-3 | TRBV4-1 | . | 14 | CASSQASSEDTQYF
TRBJ1-1 | TRBV5-1 | few | 14 | CASSFGGKNTEAFF
TRBJ2-5 | TRBV20-1 | many | 13 | CSCPKGGRETQYF
TRBJ2-4 | TRBV7-2 | many | 12 | CASSLKRGIQYF
TRBJ1-5 | TRBV28 | many | 15 | CASSPSGSSNQPQHF
TRBJ2-4 | TRBV10-1 | many | 16 | CASSEGAGQVKNIQYF
TRBJ2-1 | TRBV18 | many | 15 | CASSLQAVSYNEQFF
TRBJ1-1 | TRBV29-1 | many | 15 | CSVDPRGVKNTEAFF
TRBJ2-5 | TRBV28 | . | 14 | CASSHGARQETQYF
TRBJ2-1 | TRBV20-1 | few | 14 | CSARAPSSYNEQFF
TRBJ2-5 | TRBV20-1 | many | 14 | CSASREGPGETQYF
TRBJ2-2 | TRBV2 | many | 13 | CAKGRSGTGELFF
TRBJ2-5 | TRBV11-2 | many | 16 | CASSLGRKGGQETQYF
TRBJ2-5 | TRBV5-8 | many | 14 | CASSNKDFQETQYF
TRBJ2-7 | TRBV20-1 | . | 13 | CSARDGVSYEQYF
TRBJ1-4 | TRBV7-6 | . | 13 | CASSPRFNEKLFF
TRBJ2-1 | TRBV7-9 | few | 20 | CASSPEPAGTTRLAGDEQFF
TRBJ1-1 | TRBV12-3/TRBV12-4 | many | 15 | CASTERGRGNTEAFF
TRBJ1-1 | TRBV20-1 | few | 14 | CSAEGGVLNTEAFF
TRBJ2-2 | TRBV11-2 | many | 16 | CASSSGQGAYTGELFF
TRBJ1-2 | TRBV2 | few | 16 | CATLRSTLTRSDGYTF
TRBJ2-7 | TRBV20-1 | . | 18 | CSAHRAGLAGGPSYEQYF
TRBJ2-7 | TRBV6-9 | . | 15 | CASSYSQGFEYEQYF
TRBJ1-5 | TRBV12-3/TRBV12-4 | many | 17 | CASSPRQSRYSNQPQHF
TRBJ2-3 | TRBV6-1 | many | 16 | CASSLNPVASTDTQYF
TRBJ2-6 | TRBV27 | many | 15 | CASRFLVSGANVLTF
TRBJ1-5 | TRBV12-5 | . | 15 | CASGLGDSGNQPQHF
TRBJ2-2 | TRBV28 | many | 16 | CASSFRDRGASGELFF
TRBJ2-7 | TRBV11-2 | many | 13 | CASSQGRASEQYF
TRBJ2-7 | TRBV12-3/TRBV12-4 | many | 14 | CASSLLADSYEQYF
TRBJ2-7 | TRBV28 | many | 15 | CASSLGDRPSKEQYF
TRBJ2-3 | TRBV29-1 | many | 14 | CSVRGVRDADTQYF
TRBJ1-1 | TRBV20-1 | many | 12 | CSVDRENTEAFF
TRBJ1-1 | TRBV28 | many | 15 | CASSSLRGALTEAFF
TRBJ1-6 | TRBV5-1 | . | 14 | CASRSQNYNSPLHF
TRBJ2-2 | TRBV6-2/TRBV6-3 | few | 15 | CASSYRGRGDGELFF
TRBJ2-2 | TRBV19 | . | 14 | CASRRDPGTGELFF
TRBJ2-5 | TRBV6-1 | many | 14 | CASTRRESMKTQYF
TRBJ2-3 | TRBV18 | . | 17 | CASSRRTSGGTTDTQYF
TRBJ1-5 | TRBV6-2/TRBV6-3 | . | 14 | CASSPGTTLSPQHF
TRBJ1-2 | TRBV28 | few | 16 | CASSYDRRGLGYGYTF
TRBJ2-3 | TRBV9 | . | 14 | CASSVDAGPDTQYF
TRBJ2-7 | TRBV7-2 | many | 15 | CASSLLGPTGYEQYF